One sample yielded the 25 T cell receptor beta chains listed below, sequenced in a study of radiotherapy plus CTLA-4 blockade in lung cancer. The table came from immunoSEQ multiplex PCR; TCRdb's copy has only in-frame clones and leaves some out. The table includes tens of thousands of clones, approximately 83% detected once. Here the sequenced sample was peripheral blood, taken from a patient treated with radiotherapy plus ipilimumab. These receptor sequences come from a human donor with non-small cell lung cancer who had stable disease on radiotherapy plus ipilimumab.

CDR3 loop: CASSLLSGPGSPLHF. CDR3 sequence (DNA): TGTGCCAGCAGTTTGTTGAGCGGGCCAGGTTCACCCCTCCACTTT. The genes are TRBV28 and TRBJ1-6; D is ambiguous. This CDR3 has 15 amino acids. The germline gives CDR1 MDHEN, CDR2 SYDVKM. V lost 3 bases to trimming and J lost 9 bases, with 15 bases between them.

This chain links TRBV7-2 with TRBJ2-3, with D possibly matching TRBD1 (5 bases). The CDR3 is 15 amino acids. V lost 4 bases, J lost 0 bases, and 11 bases lay in between. CDR1 is SGHTA, CDR2 FQGNSA, per germline. CDR3 loop: CASSSLDSSTDTQYF. The CDR3 coding sequence is TGTGCCAGCAGCTCTCTCGACAGTAGCACAGATACGCAGTATTTT.

The genes are TRBV5-1 and TRBJ2-5; the D is unclear. Trimming shortened V by 0 bases and J by 7 bases, and 10 bases separated the two germline ends. Germline assignment: CDR1 SGHRS and CDR2 YFSETQ. This CDR3 is built from 13 residues. The CDR3 nucleotides are TGCGCCAGCAGCTTGGACACTCTCGCGACCCAGTACTTC. It yields the protein CASSLDTLATQYF.

The sample holds a few counts of this clone. The chain carries TRBV19 and TRBJ2-7; TRBD2 matches 8 bases. The CDR3 is 14 amino acids. J lost 2 bases, V lost 5 bases, and 5 bases had no gene match. The germline CDR1 and CDR2 sequences are LNHDA and SQIVND (reference sequence). CDR3 amino acids: CASSVLAAAYEQYF. The CDR3 DNA is TGTGCCAGTAGTGTACTAGCGGCGGCCTACGAGCAGTACTTC.

The chain is built from TRBV6-5 and TRBJ1-3; no definite D call. The CDR3 consists of 14 residues. V was shortened by 7 bases and J by 0 bases, with 10 bases between the two germline ends. Germline V lookup: CDR1 MNHEY, CDR2 SVGAGI. The CDR3, as DNA: TGTGCCAGCAAGGCCACAACCTCTGGAAACACCATATATTTT. As protein: CASKATTSGNTIYF.

DNA of the CDR3: TGTGCCAGCAGCCAAGATTTTGGGTACGAGCAGTACTTC. It encodes CASSQDFGYEQYF. The chain joins TRBV4-2 to TRBJ2-7; D gene ambiguous. The CDR3 length is 13 residues. From germline, CDR1 is LGHNA and CDR2 YNFKEQ. The ends were cut back, 0 bases at V and 4 bases at J, with 7 bases in the middle.

V and J are TRBV28 and TRBJ2-5; 14 bases match TRBD2. CDR3 length: 17 amino acids. In germline, CDR1 is MDHEN, CDR2 SYDVKM. V shed 8 bases, J shed 0 bases, and the junction held 8 bases outside the gene matches. CDR3 region: CASLGTSGSGYQETQYF. In DNA form, the CDR3 reads TGTGCCAGCCTTGGGACTAGCGGGAGTGGATACCAAGAGACCCAGTACTTC. The whole variable domain, filled in from reference TRBV28 and TRBJ2-5, reads DVKVTQSSRYLVKRTGEKVFLECVQDMDHENMFWYRQDPGLGLRLIYFSYDVKMKEKGDIPEGYSVSREKKERFSLILESASTNQTSMYLCASLGTSGSGYQETQYFGPGTRLLVL.

The CDR3 sequence is CASSVGGEEPQHF. CDR3 nucleotides: TGTGCCAGCAGCGTAGGGGGGGAAGAGCCCCAGCATTTT. The chain uses TRBV9 and TRBJ1-5; D perhaps matches TRBD1 (5 bases). The CDR3 has 13 amino acids. Trimming shortened V by 0 bases and J by 8 bases, and 9 bases separated the two germline ends. Germline V CDR1 and CDR2: SGDLS, YYNGEE.

Only a few counts were recorded for this clone. V is TRBV10-3 and J is TRBJ1-5; 9 nucleotides line up with TRBD1. V shed 6 bases and J 3 bases; nucleotides not matched to a gene: 6. The CDR3 spans 15 residues. Germline V gene sequence: CDR1 ENHRY, CDR2 SYGVKD. This chain's CDR3 is CAISPQGAVNQPQHF. CDR3 sequence (DNA): TGTGCCATCAGCCCACAGGGGGCGGTCAATCAGCCCCAGCATTTT.

The chain employs TRBV5-6 and TRBJ1-3, with unresolved D. The CDR3 runs to 15 residues. The V and J ends lost 1 base and 0 bases respectively, with 8 bases between them. CDR1 and CDR2 from the germline V gene are SGHDT and YYEEEE. The CDR3 sequence is CASSLTGFSGNTIYF. The CDR3 nucleotides are TGTGCCAGCAGCTTGACGGGTTTCTCTGGAAACACCATATATTTT.

The genes are TRBV18 and TRBJ2-1; D call uncertain. Germline assignment: CDR1 KGHSH and CDR2 LQKENI. Trimming shortened V by 6 bases and J by 2 bases, and 14 bases separated the two germline ends. The CDR3 consists of 15 residues. CDR3 coding DNA: TGTGCCAGCTCTTTCAGCGATTCCACCTACAATGAGCAGTTCTTC. Protein sequence: CASSFSDSTYNEQFF. Complete variable domain (other parts from reference TRBV18 and TRBJ2-1): NAGVMQNPRHLVRRRGQEARLRCSPMKGHSHVYWYRQLPEEGLKFMVYLQKENIIDESGMPKERFSAEFPKEGPSILRIQQVVRGDSAAYFCASSFSDSTYNEQFFGPGTRLTVL.

This chain connects TRBV29-1 to TRBJ1-4; D is uncertain. The ends were cut back, 0 bases at V and 8 bases at J, with 7 bases in the middle. This CDR3 contains 12 residues. Germline V gene data show CDR1 as SQVTM and CDR2 as ANQGSEA. The CDR3 protein is CSVEDQREKLFF. The CDR3 coding sequence is TGCAGCGTTGAAGATCAAAGAGAAAAACTGTTTTTT.

This clone was picked up one time. The genes are TRBV20-1 and TRBJ1-4; unclear D gene. The V gene's germline CDR1 is DFQATT and CDR2 SNEGSKA (reference sequence). The CDR3 contains 11 residues. V was trimmed by 6 bases and J by 8 bases, leaving 10 bases between them. This chain's CDR3 is CSARDLEKLFF. The CDR3 nucleotides are TGCAGTGCCCGAGATTTGGAAAAACTGTTTTTT.

This chain joins TRBV14 and TRBJ1-2; D is possibly TRBD1 (6 bases). This CDR3 is built from 13 residues. Trimming took 5 bases from V and 7 from J, leaving 14 bases between them. Per the germline V gene, CDR1 is SGHDN and CDR2 is FVKESK. The CDR3 DNA is TGTGCCAGCAGCTCAAAGGGGGAGGGTGGCTACACCTTC. It specifies CASSSKGEGGYTF.

This clone was detected only once. The J gene is TRBJ1-6, the V gene TRBV4-2, with D unclear. Trimming stripped 5 bases from V and 6 bases from J, with 14 bases between. The CDR3 length is 15 residues. From germline, CDR1 is LGHNA and CDR2 YNFKEQ. CDR3 sequence reads: CASSLHERGNSPLHF. The DNA of the CDR3 is TGTGCCAGCAGCTTGCACGAGCGGGGTAATTCACCCCTCCACTTT.

The chain employs TRBV2 and TRBJ1-6, with D maybe TRBD1 (5 bases). Germline CDR1 SNHLY, CDR2 FYNNEI. There are 15 residues in the CDR3. V dropped 7 bases and J dropped 3 bases, with 13 bases sitting between them. In DNA, the CDR3 is TGTGCCAGCACTCCGGGACTGAGCTATAATTCACCCCTCCACTTT. It specifies CASTPGLSYNSPLHF.

The rearrangement uses TRBV5-1 and TRBJ2-1; 15 nucleotides align to TRBD2. The CDR3 loop spans 16 amino acids. CDR1 is SGHRS, CDR2 YFSETQ, per germline. The V and J ends lost 4 bases and 5 bases, in that order; junction bases with no gene match: 4. The CDR3 coding sequence is TGCGCCAGCAGCAGGGGACTAGCGGGGGGCCACAATGAGCAGTTCTTC. Translation: CASSRGLAGGHNEQFF.

The V call is TRBV6-1, the J call TRBJ1-1; D not certain. Germline loops: CDR1 MNHNS, CDR2 SASEGT. Between the trimmed V and J ends, which lost 8 bases and 0 bases, there was a span of 10 bases. CDR3 length equals 13 residues. The chain's CDR3 is CASRWSLNTEAFF. The CDR3 nucleotides are TGTGCCAGCCGGTGGAGTTTGAACACTGAAGCTTTCTTT.

The V gene is TRBV7-6, the J gene TRBJ2-7; 11 bases align to TRBD2. J was trimmed by 1 base and V by 2 bases; bases with no gene match: 10. The CDR3 runs 18 residues. Germline V CDR1 and CDR2: SGHVS, FNYEAQ. The DNA of the CDR3 is TGTGCCAGCAGCTTAAGACAAGGAGGGACTAGCGGATCCTACGAGCAGTACTTC. Translated: CASSLRQGGTSGSYEQYF.

The chain has TRBV28 and TRBJ2-1; D might be TRBD1 (6 bases). The CDR3 is 14 amino acids. Looked up from germline, CDR1 is MDHEN and CDR2 is SYDVKM. V was pared by 4 bases and J by 9 bases, with 16 bases between. In DNA, the CDR3 is TGTGCCAGCAGTTCACGACAGGTTGGGGGTGAGCAGTTCTTC. This codes for CASSSRQVGGEQFF.

The chain recombines TRBV11-1 with TRBJ2-5; D not certain. V lost 4 bases, J lost 2 bases, and 8 bases lay in between. CDR3 length: 13 amino acids. Germline CDR1 reads SGHAT; CDR2 reads FQDESV (reference sequence). CDR3 in DNA: TGTGCCAGCAGCTATGACATACAAGAGACCCAGTACTTC. Encoded protein: CASSYDIQETQYF.

The rearrangement joins TRBV5-5 to TRBJ1-1, with 7 bases fitting TRBD1. After removal of 2 bases from V and 2 bases from J, the junction contained 3 bases not matched to a gene. Germline CDR1 and CDR2: SGHKS and YYEKEE (reference sequence). The CDR3 is made up of 14 amino acids. The CDR3 nucleotides are TGTGCCAGCAGCTTCCGACAGGGAAACACTGAAGCTTTCTTT. Its protein is CASSFRQGNTEAFF.

This clone was seen only once. The chain carries TRBV15 and TRBJ1-1; maybe TRBD1 (5 bases). V was pared by 0 bases and J by 5 bases, with 16 bases between. Germline lookup yields CDR1 LNHNV and CDR2 YYDKDF (reference sequence). The CDR3 contains 16 residues. CDR3 loop: CATSRDRISGGTEAFF. In DNA, the CDR3 is TGTGCCACCAGCAGAGATCGGATCAGTGGGGGTACTGAAGCTTTCTTT. Full variable domain (rest looked up from reference TRBV15 and TRBJ1-1): DAMVIQNPRYQVTQFGKPVTLSCSQTLNHNVMYWYQQKSSQAPKLLFHYYDKDFNNEADTPDNFQSRRPNTSFCFLDIRSPGLGDTAMYLCATSRDRISGGTEAFFGQGTRLTVV.

The chain couples TRBV27 to TRBJ2-1; D is possibly TRBD2 (7 bases). The germline V gene has CDR1 MNHEY and CDR2 SMNVEV (reference sequence). V was shortened by 5 bases and J by 3 bases, with 14 bases between the two germline ends. This CDR3 contains 15 residues. The CDR3 sequence is CASSPRGPRYNEQFF. The CDR3 DNA sequence: TGTGCCAGCAGTCCGCGGGGGCCGCGCTACAATGAGCAGTTCTTC.

About this clone itself: This same CDR3 is encoded by further DNA sequences in the sample. This chain links TRBV28 with TRBJ2-7; D gene unclear. Trimming took off 5 bases at V and 3 bases at J, with 5 bases between the two ends. The CDR3 runs to 11 residues. Germline assignment: CDR1 MDHEN and CDR2 SYDVKM. This chain's CDR3 is CASSLNYEQYF. CDR3 nucleotide sequence: TGTGCCAGCAGTCTCAACTACGAGCAGTACTTC. Complete variable domain (other parts from reference TRBV28 and TRBJ2-7): DVKVTQSSRYLVKRTGEKVFLECVQDMDHENMFWYRQDPGLGLRLIYFSYDVKMKEKGDIPEGYSVSREKKERFSLILESASTNQTSMYLCASSLNYEQYFGPGTRLTVT.